Below are 21 T cell receptor beta chains sequenced from a single sample in a study of blood T cell repertoires in COVID-19. TCRdb's table, derived via immunoSEQ multiplex PCR, lists solely in-frame clones and lacks some. Of nearly 110,000 clones listed, approximately 90% are singletons. Sequencing was performed on peripheral blood. These receptors were collected from a woman aged 25-40 years with acute or convalescent COVID-19.

This sequence joins TRBV4-2 and TRBJ2-7; 9 positions match TRBD2. The CDR3 covers 15 residues. The V and J ends lost 0 bases and 1 base, in that order; junction bases with no gene match: 1. Germline V gives CDR1 LGHNA, CDR2 YNFKEQ. The CDR3 DNA is TGTGCCAGCAGCCAAGAACTAGCGGGTTCCTACGAGCAGTACTTC. As protein: CASSQELAGSYEQYF.

The chain couples TRBV11-1 to TRBJ2-5, with 10 bases fitting TRBD1. The CDR3 covers 16 residues. V lost 5 bases, J lost 1 base, and 7 bases stayed unmatched. Germline values: CDR1 SGHAT, CDR2 FQDESV (reference sequence). The DNA for the CDR3 is TGTGCCAGCAGCCCAGGGGACAGGGGTCTCCAAGAGACCCAGTACTTC. This translates into CASSPGDRGLQETQYF.

The chain employs TRBV6-1 and TRBJ1-6, with D possibly being TRBD1 (5 bases). The V and J ends lost 3 bases and 3 bases respectively, with 15 bases between them. This CDR3 comprises 17 residues. The V gene's germline CDR1 is MNHNS and CDR2 SASEGT. The CDR3 is CASSDIPQENYNSPLHF. As DNA, the CDR3 is TGTGCCAGCAGTGACATTCCACAGGAGAACTATAATTCACCCCTCCACTTT.

The V and J genes are TRBV7-2 and TRBJ2-2; 7 bases fit TRBD1. The CDR3 has 16 residues. The trim removed 2 bases at V and 6 bases at J, leaving 9 bases unmatched. Germline assignment: CDR1 SGHTA and CDR2 FQGNSA. The CDR3, as DNA: TGTGCCAGCAGCTTACGATCAGGGGGAGCGGCCGGGGAGCTGTTTTTT. As protein: CASSLRSGGAAGELFF.

This clone appeared a few times. The chain employs TRBV7-9 and TRBJ1-1; a weak D match, TRBD1 (6 bases). The ends were cut back, 0 bases at V and 7 bases at J, with 27 bases in the middle. Germline V gene sequence: CDR1 SEHNR, CDR2 FQNEAQ (reference sequence). This CDR3 has 19 residues. The CDR3 region has the DNA TGTGCCAGCAGCTTAGCGCGAGAAAGGGGGTCGGTAATACCGCGTGAAGCTTTCTTT. Its protein is CASSLARERGSVIPREAFF.

The genes are TRBV10-1 and TRBJ2-3, with D tentatively TRBD1 (5 bases). Deletions cut 4 bases from V and 3 bases from J, with 11 bases between. The CDR3 totals 14 residues. Germline V gives CDR1 WNHNN, CDR2 SYGVQD (reference sequence). CDR3 region: CASSGQGFTDTQYF. The DNA of the CDR3 is TGCGCCAGCAGTGGTCAGGGATTTACAGATACGCAGTATTTT.

This chain joins TRBV3-1 (or the pseudogene TRBV3-2) and TRBJ2-2, with 8 bases lining up with TRBD2. The CDR3 runs to 13 residues. Germline loops: CDR1 LGHDT, CDR2 YNNKEL (reference sequence). V lost 2 bases and J lost 10; bases outside the gene matches: 3. This CDR3 reads CASSQIGRAELFF. The DNA for the CDR3 is TGTGCCAGCAGCCAAATCGGGAGGGCGGAGCTGTTTTTT.

V gene TRBV28 combines with J gene TRBJ1-2; 7 bases are a match to TRBD1. The CDR3 runs to 14 residues. Germline-derived CDR1 and CDR2 are MDHEN and SYDVKM. J was trimmed by 5 bases and V by 6 bases; bases with no gene match: 9. CDR3 in DNA: TGTGCCAGCAGGAGAGAGGGACAGTCATATGGCTACACCTTC. This codes for CASRREGQSYGYTF.

The chain employs TRBV12-3 or TRBV12-4 and TRBJ1-4, with D perhaps TRBD1 (5 bases). This CDR3 region has 13 residues. V was trimmed by 2 bases and J by 6 bases, leaving 7 bases between them. CDR3 sequence reads: CASSLRGDEKLFF. The CDR3 DNA follows: TGTGCCAGCAGTTTACGGGGGGATGAAAAACTGTTTTTT.

This clone has just one count. V usage is TRBV30 and J usage is TRBJ2-1, with 9 bases identical to TRBD2. V was clipped by 1 base and J by 4 bases; unmatched bases: 8. This CDR3 spans 16 amino acids. Germline loops: CDR1 GTSNPN, CDR2 SVGIG (reference sequence). CDR3 DNA sequence: TGTGCCTGGAGTGACCCGCCGCTAGCGGGGTACAATGAGCAGTTCTTC. Its translation: CAWSDPPLAGYNEQFF.

The V gene is TRBV5-5, the J gene TRBJ1-2; 7 bases map to TRBD1. From germline, CDR1 is SGHKS and CDR2 YYEKEE (reference sequence). This CDR3 spans 15 amino acids. V lost 0 bases, J lost 7 bases, and 9 bases stayed unmatched. In DNA form, the CDR3 reads TGTGCCAGCAGCTTGGAACAGGGGATGAGTAGTGGCTACACCTTC. Protein: CASSLEQGMSSGYTF.

This clone was detected only once. The CDR3 protein is CASSFSGTGKNTEAFF. In DNA form, the CDR3 reads TGTGCCAGCAGCTTTAGCGGGACAGGGAAGAACACTGAAGCTTTCTTT. The chain recombines TRBV11-3 with TRBJ1-1, with TRBD1 matching 9 bases. Germline trimming cut 3 bases from V and 1 base from J; bases unmatched to any gene: 6. Germline V gene data show CDR1 as SGHNT and CDR2 as YENEEA. This CDR3 is built from 16 residues.

CDR3 coding DNA: TGTGCCAGCAGCCGGCCCTTCGGGAATTCACCCCTCCACTTT. Its protein product is CASSRPFGNSPLHF. The rearrangement joins TRBV5-6 to TRBJ1-6; D remains ambiguous. The V end was cut by 4 bases, the J end by 7 bases, with 12 bases between. In germline, CDR1 is SGHDT, CDR2 YYEEEE. This CDR3 has 14 amino acids. The full variable domain, rest sourced from reference TRBV5-6 and TRBJ1-6, is DAGVTQSPTHLIKTRGQQVTLRCSPKSGHDTVSWYQQALGQGPQFIFQYYEEEERQRGNFPDRFSGHQFPNYSSELNVNALLLGDSALYLCASSRPFGNSPLHFGNGTRLTVT.

V is TRBV15 and J is TRBJ2-2, with 8 bases matching TRBD1. The J segment lost 6 bases and the V segment lost 5 bases, leaving 8 bases of the junction unmatched. The CDR3 consists of 15 residues. Per germline, CDR1 LNHNV and CDR2 YYDKDF (reference sequence). The CDR3 DNA sequence: TGTGCCACCAGCTTTGGACAGGGTAGGCCCGGGGAGCTGTTTTTT. Amino acid sequence: CATSFGQGRPGELFF.

This sequence joins TRBV7-6 and TRBJ2-2; TRBD2 agrees at 10 bases. CDR1 and CDR2 from the germline V gene are SGHVS and FNYEAQ. V trimming: 1 base; J trimming: 7 bases; junction bases outside the gene matches: 6. The CDR3 loop spans 16 amino acids. CDR3 residues: CASSLVLAGHHGELFF. The CDR3 DNA follows: TGTGCCAGCAGCTTAGTACTAGCGGGACACCACGGGGAGCTGTTTTTT.

V is TRBV28 and J is TRBJ2-7; the D is unclear. The V end lost 4 bases, the J end lost 6 bases, and 10 bases lay between the germline ends. CDR3 length equals 12 residues. From germline, CDR1 is MDHEN and CDR2 SYDVKM. CDR3 nucleotide sequence: TGTGCCAGCAGTTCCCCGGTCGGCGAGCAGTACTTC. Protein product: CASSSPVGEQYF.

This chain uses TRBV6-1 with TRBJ1-1; D might be TRBD1 (5 bases). The CDR3 extends over 14 amino acids. V lost 2 bases, J lost 1 base, and 8 bases lay in between. CDR1 MNHNS and CDR2 SASEGT come from the germline V gene. The CDR3 region is CASSERGGNTEAFF. DNA of the CDR3: TGTGCCAGCAGTGAACGGGGGGGGAACACTGAAGCTTTCTTT.

The chain couples TRBV5-1 to TRBJ2-5; TRBD1 matches 8 bases. The CDR3 loop spans 15 amino acids. The germline V gene encodes CDR1 SGHRS and CDR2 YFSETQ. V dropped 2 bases and J dropped 6; count of bases not matched to a gene: 9. This CDR3 is CASSLTGGAGKTQYF. The CDR3 region has the DNA TGCGCCAGCAGCTTAACAGGGGGAGCCGGGAAGACCCAGTACTTC.

J is TRBJ2-1 and V is TRBV5-1; D remains ambiguous. Trimming removed 4 bases at V and 5 bases at J, with 13 bases between. Germline assignment: CDR1 SGHRS and CDR2 YFSETQ. The CDR3 contains 14 residues. This CDR3 reads CASSPGSSDNEQFF. As DNA, the CDR3 is TGCGCCAGCAGCCCCGGGTCCTCGGACAATGAGCAGTTCTTC. Based on the CDR3 plus reference TRBV5-1 and TRBJ2-1, the full variable domain is KAGVTQTPRYLIKTRGQQVTLSCSPISGHRSVSWYQQTPGQGLQFLFEYFSETQRNKGNFPGRFSGRQFSNSRSEMNVSTLELGDSALYLCASSPGSSDNEQFFGPGTRLTVL.

The gene calls are TRBV7-3 and TRBJ2-5, with D possibly TRBD1 on 6 matching bases. V lost 5 bases to trimming and J lost 0 bases, with 13 bases between them. Germline V gene sequence: CDR1 SGHTA, CDR2 FQGTGA. This CDR3 contains 15 residues. In DNA, the CDR3 is TGTGCCAGCAGCCCACAGGGTTTTAACCAAGAGACCCAGTACTTC. It specifies CASSPQGFNQETQYF.

The rearrangement links TRBV25-1 to TRBJ2-6; 11 bases match TRBD1. With 4 bases clipped from V and 3 bases from J, the junction kept 5 bases outside the gene matches. The CDR3 has 17 amino acids. CDR1 is MGHDK, CDR2 SYGVNS, per germline. Here the CDR3 reads CASSVPGQGVGANVLTF. The CDR3 DNA sequence: TGTGCCAGCAGTGTACCGGGACAGGGGGTTGGGGCCAACGTCCTGACTTTC.